The 31 T cell receptor beta chains below were found in one sample sequenced in a study of response to subunit inactivated influenza vaccine. TCRdb used MiXCR to reprocess the RT-PCR reads, holding one entry per CDR3 protein. The table includes around 520,000 distinct CDR3 sequences, approximately 10% detected once. This material consisted of PBMCs from blood, taken on the day of vaccination. Receptors originate from a man aged 45 to 65 who received an inactivated influenza vaccine.

This clonotype has only a few counts. V is TRBV12-3 or TRBV12-4 and J is TRBJ1-1; 12 nucleotides align to TRBD1. The CDR3 sequence is 17 residues long. The junction had 7 bases not matched to a gene; V was cut back by 2 bases and J by 3 bases. The CDR3 bases are TGTGCCAGCAGTTTAATGGGACAGGGGGCTCGGGACACTGAAGCTTTCTTT. Translated, it gives CASSLMGQGARDTEAFF.

Turning to this clonotype: One junction end disagrees with the germline gene, perhaps due to a read error. V is TRBV5-6 and J is TRBJ1-1; possibly TRBD1 for D (5 bases). Germline CDR1 and CDR2: SGHDT and YYEEEE. The CDR3 is 14 amino acids. As DNA, the CDR3 is TGTACCAGCAGCTTGGGGGTCCTGAACACTGAAGCTTTCTTT. Translated: CTSSLGVLNTEAFF.

The chain combines TRBV5-1 with TRBJ2-3, with D unclear. The V gene lost 4 bases and the J gene lost 2 bases, with 11 bases spanning the gap. The CDR3 is 14 amino acids. CDR1 is SGHRS and CDR2 is YFSETQ in the germline V gene. The CDR3 bases are TGCGCCAGCAGCAAGGACGGATCCACAGATACGCAGTATTTT. This sequence encodes CASSKDGSTDTQYF. Filled out from reference TRBV5-1 and TRBJ2-3, the complete variable domain reads KAGVTQTPRYLIKTRGQQVTLSCSPISGHRSVSWYQQTPGQGLQFLFEYFSETQRNKGNFPGRFSGRQFSNSRSEMNVSTLELGDSALYLCASSKDGSTDTQYFGPGTRLTVL.

This clonotype occurred a few times. The chain joins TRBV7-8 to TRBJ1-6; D gene ambiguous. The CDR3 consists of 13 residues. Per the germline V gene, CDR1 is SGHVS and CDR2 is FQNEAQ. Trimming shortened V by 3 bases and J by 13 bases, and 13 bases separated the two germline ends. Written as DNA, the CDR3 is TGTGCCAGCAGCTTTATCAGGCGAGACCCCCTCCACTTT. This codes for CASSFIRRDPLHF.

This clonotype was seen at least ten times. The J gene is TRBJ2-6, the V gene TRBV6-2 or TRBV6-3, with 10 bases matching TRBD2. Germline CDR1 MNHEY, CDR2 SVGEGT. The ends lost 0 bases at V and 2 bases at J; junction bases unmatched: 7. The length of the CDR3 is 19 residues. The DNA of the CDR3 is TGTGCCAGCAGTTACTCGACGGCTAGCGGGAGTACTGGGGCCAACGTCCTGACTTTC. Residues: CASSYSTASGSTGANVLTF.

This clonotype was found a few times. The rearrangement joins TRBV19 to TRBJ2-5; weak D call: TRBD1 (5 bases). This CDR3 region has 15 residues. The V and J ends lost 9 bases and 0 bases respectively, with 17 bases between them. CDR1 is LNHDA and CDR2 is SQIVND in the germline V gene (reference sequence). CDR3 residues: CASRDLTAYQETQYF. The CDR3 nucleotides are TGTGCCAGCAGGGATTTAACCGCGTACCAAGAGACCCAGTACTTC.

Many counts were recorded for this clonotype. The rearrangement links TRBV6-2 or TRBV6-3 to TRBJ1-5; 12 bases align to TRBD1. The V segment lost 0 bases and the J segment 7 bases; nucleotides outside the gene matches: 7. Germline assignment: CDR1 MNHEY and CDR2 SVGEGT. CDR3 length: 17 amino acids. CDR3 sequence reads: CASSYSGTGGLRQPQHF. CDR3 coding DNA: TGTGCCAGCAGTTACTCAGGGACAGGGGGCCTCCGGCAGCCCCAGCATTTT.

The rearrangement links TRBV25-1 to TRBJ2-7; 10 nucleotides align to TRBD1. CDR1 MGHDK and CDR2 SYGVNS come from the germline V gene. V lost 1 base to trimming and J lost 4 bases; unmatched junction nucleotides: 4. The CDR3 loop spans 15 amino acids. The CDR3 nucleotides read TGTGCCAGCAGTGAATTGGGGACAGGGGTTTACGAGCAGTACTTC. Translated: CASSELGTGVYEQYF.

This clonotype showed up just a few times. The chain couples TRBV29-1 to TRBJ2-3; D may be TRBD2 (6 bases). The V gene's germline CDR1 is SQVTM and CDR2 ANQGSEA. CDR3 length: 12 residues. Trimming left V 4 bases short and J 6 bases short, with 11 bases between. The CDR3 region is CSVVPGEDTQYF. The CDR3 nucleotides are TGCAGCGTTGTTCCGGGGGAGGATACGCAGTATTTT.

The sample holds a few counts of this clonotype. The V gene is TRBV11-1, the J gene TRBJ2-1; TRBD2 matches 7 bases. J lost 0 bases, V lost 0 bases, and 2 bases had no gene match. The CDR3 totals 16 residues. CDR1 and CDR2 from the germline V gene are SGHAT and FQDESV (reference sequence). The CDR3 sequence is CASSLAGRVSYNEQFF. The CDR3 DNA sequence: TGTGCCAGCAGCTTAGCTGGGAGGGTCTCCTACAATGAGCAGTTCTTC. Full variable domain (remainder filled in from reference TRBV11-1 and TRBJ2-1): EAEVAQSPRYKITEKSQAVAFWCDPISGHATLYWYRQILGQGPELLVQFQDESVVDDSQLPKDRFSAERLKGVDSTLKIQPAELGDSAMYLCASSLAGRVSYNEQFFGPGTRLTVL.

This clonotype was seen only a few times. The rearrangement joins TRBV12-3 or TRBV12-4 to TRBJ2-3, with 16 bases fitting TRBD2. The trim removed 2 bases at V and 5 bases at J, leaving 13 bases unmatched. This CDR3 comprises 20 residues. The CDR3 nucleotides read TGTGCCAGCAGTTTAACGACAGTCGGGACTAGCGGGAGGGCCAGAGATACGCAGTATTTT. This sequence encodes CASSLTTVGTSGRARDTQYF.

The V and J genes are TRBV6-5 and TRBJ2-7; the D is unclear. Germline assignment: CDR1 MNHEY and CDR2 SVGAGI. V shed 4 bases and J shed 7 bases, with 17 bases lying between them. This CDR3 is 14 amino acids long. The CDR3 here is CASSFRQSNGEQYF. CDR3 in DNA: TGTGCCAGCAGTTTCCGTCAATCGAACGGGGAGCAGTACTTC.

This chain links TRBV6-2 or TRBV6-3 with TRBJ2-1, with D maybe TRBD2 (6 bases). The CDR3 consists of 13 residues. CDR1 is MNHEY and CDR2 is SVGEGT in the germline V gene. Trimming shortened V by 5 bases and J by 7 bases, and 12 bases separated the two germline ends. CDR3 sequence: CASSRDWGNEQFF. The DNA of the CDR3 is TGTGCCAGCAGTCGGGACTGGGGGAATGAGCAGTTCTTC.

At least ten counts were recorded for this clonotype. This chain links TRBV11-2 with TRBJ2-7; the D gene is possibly TRBD1 (6 bases). The ends were cut back, 5 bases at V and 2 bases at J, with 10 bases in the middle. CDR1 is SGHAT and CDR2 is FQNNGV in the germline V gene. The CDR3 extends over 13 amino acids. CDR3 residues: CASSKGQTYEQYF. CDR3 in DNA: TGTGCCAGCAGCAAAGGACAGACCTACGAGCAGTACTTC.

This chain uses TRBV18 with TRBJ2-5, with 8 bases that match TRBD1. Trimming removed 6 bases from V and 10 bases from J; junction bases left unmatched: 10. This CDR3 has 13 amino acids. CDR1 and CDR2 (germline): KGHSH, LQKENI. The CDR3 sequence is CASSGQGSEGQYF. CDR3 DNA: TGTGCCAGCTCCGGACAGGGTTCGGAGGGCCAGTACTTC.

This clonotype was seen at least ten times. The rearrangement links TRBV12-3 or TRBV12-4 to TRBJ2-7; D is undetermined. Deletions cut 2 bases from V and 4 bases from J, with 12 bases between. This CDR3 has 14 residues. The CDR3 DNA is TGTGCCAGCAGTTTACGCCCCTTCACTTACGAGCAGTACTTC. Translation gives CASSLRPFTYEQYF.

The sample holds a few counts of this clonotype. The rearrangement uses TRBV12-5 and TRBJ2-2; maybe TRBD1 (6 bases). Germline V gene data show CDR1 as LGHNT and CDR2 as FRNRAP. The CDR3 is 14 amino acids. V dropped 2 bases and J dropped 4 bases, with 8 bases sitting between them. The CDR3 bases are TGTGCTAGTGGTTTGTCAGGGGCCACCGGGGAGCTGTTTTTT. Protein: CASGLSGATGELFF.

This sequence joins TRBV5-6 and TRBJ1-1; tentative D call: TRBD1 (5 bases). The CDR3 extends over 13 amino acids. Per germline, CDR1 SGHDT and CDR2 YYEEEE. V was trimmed by 0 bases and J by 4 bases, leaving 7 bases between them. The DNA of the CDR3 is TGTGCCAGCAGCTTGGGGGACGTCACTGAAGCTTTCTTT. Its translation: CASSLGDVTEAFF.

The chain combines TRBV5-8 with TRBJ2-7; D remains unclear. V lost 4 bases and J 0 bases, leaving 11 bases between the germline ends. Germline CDR1 SGHTS, CDR2 YDEGEE. The CDR3 covers 14 residues. DNA for the CDR3: TGTGCCAGCAGCCCCCCAGTGAGCTCCTACGAGCAGTACTTC. Protein sequence: CASSPPVSSYEQYF.

V usage is TRBV29-1 and J usage is TRBJ2-7; D gene unclear. The CDR3 extends over 14 amino acids. Germline CDR1 reads SQVTM; CDR2 reads ANQGSEA. V gave up 2 bases and J gave up 1 base, with 12 bases separating them. The CDR3 DNA sequence: TGCAGCGTTGAATTCCGGGTTGGGTCCTACGAGCAGTACTTC. As protein: CSVEFRVGSYEQYF.

This clonotype was counted between two and nine times. CDR3 residues: CASSRFGADTQYF. The CDR3 nucleotides read TGTGCCAGCAGCCGATTCGGTGCAGATACGCAGTATTTT. The chain links TRBV14 to TRBJ2-3; no firm D call. CDR1 and CDR2 (germline): SGHDN, FVKESK. V shed 4 bases and J shed 4 bases, with 9 bases lying between them. This CDR3 contains 13 residues.

This clonotype was picked up many times. The genes are TRBV29-1 and TRBJ2-2; D tentatively reads TRBD1 or TRBD2 (6 bases each). V was shortened by 6 bases and J by 0 bases, with 11 bases between the two germline ends. Germline V CDR1 and CDR2: SQVTM, ANQGSEA. The CDR3 spans 14 residues. CDR3 nucleotide sequence: TGCAGCGTGGGGGGACATACGAACACCGGGGAGCTGTTTTTT. Protein sequence: CSVGGHTNTGELFF.

This clonotype came up a few times. The chain recombines TRBV7-9 with TRBJ2-7; TRBD1 matches at 7 bases. This CDR3 spans 15 amino acids. Trimming removed 5 bases from V and 6 bases from J; junction bases left unmatched: 13. Looked up from germline, CDR1 is SEHNR and CDR2 is FQNEAQ (reference sequence). CDR3 nucleotide sequence: TGTGCCAGCAGCGATTCCGACGGACAGGTCGGCGAGCAGTACTTC. Translation: CASSDSDGQVGEQYF. The variable domain in full, completed from reference TRBV7-9 and TRBJ2-7, reads DTGVSQNPRHKITKRGQNVTFRCDPISEHNRLYWYRQTLGQGPEFLTYFQNEAQLEKSRLLSDRFSAERPKGSFSTLEIQRTEQGDSAMYLCASSDSDGQVGEQYFGPGTRLTVT.

This clonotype has at least ten counts. This chain joins TRBV12-3 or TRBV12-4 and TRBJ2-7; D possibly corresponds to TRBD2 (6 bases). The CDR3 is 15 amino acids. V was pared by 1 base and J by 1 base, with 11 bases between. CDR3: CASSLGAGGSYEQYF. CDR3 DNA: TGTGCCAGCAGTTTAGGAGCGGGCGGATCCTACGAGCAGTACTTC.

In this sample, this clonotype turned up many times. J is TRBJ2-1 and V is TRBV7-3; 10 bases are shared with TRBD2. CDR3 length equals 18 residues. V lost 1 base to trimming and J lost 7 bases; unmatched junction nucleotides: 13. Germline values: CDR1 SGHTA, CDR2 FQGTGA. The CDR3 nucleotides read TGTGCCAGCAGCTTAATGAGCCTCAGCGGGAGGGGAAGGAATGAGCAGTTCTTC. As protein: CASSLMSLSGRGRNEQFF. Full variable domain (missing parts from reference TRBV7-3 and TRBJ2-1): GAGVSQTPSNKVTEKGKYVELRCDPISGHTALYWYRQSLGQGPEFLIYFQGTGAADDSGLPNDRFFAVRPEGSVSTLKIQRTERGDSAVYLCASSLMSLSGRGRNEQFFGPGTRLTVL.

There are a few counts of this clonotype. The chain employs TRBV18 and TRBJ2-7, with unresolved D. Germline lookup yields CDR1 KGHSH and CDR2 LQKENI. V lost 3 bases, J lost 5 bases, and 11 bases lay in between. This CDR3 is 13 amino acids long. Written as DNA, the CDR3 is TGTGCCAGCTCACCCAACCCTGGAGACGAGCAGTACTTC. This codes for CASSPNPGDEQYF. The full variable domain, completed using reference TRBV18 and TRBJ2-7, is NAGVMQNPRHLVRRRGQEARLRCSPMKGHSHVYWYRQLPEEGLKFMVYLQKENIIDESGMPKERFSAEFPKEGPSILRIQQVVRGDSAAYFCASSPNPGDEQYFGPGTRLTVT.

This clonotype was counted only a few times. The V gene is TRBV20-1, the J gene TRBJ1-3, with D tentatively TRBD1 (5 bases). The CDR3 runs to 13 residues. CDR1 is DFQATT, CDR2 SNEGSKA, per germline (reference sequence). V lost 3 bases and J lost 4, with 10 bases in between. The CDR3 DNA is TGCAGTGCTAGGGCAGGGTTGGGAAACACCATATATTTT. The encoded protein is CSARAGLGNTIYF.

This clonotype was recorded a few times. The rearrangement joins TRBV5-1 to TRBJ2-4, with D maybe TRBD1 (5 bases). Between the trimmed V and J ends, which lost 3 bases and 6 bases, there was a span of 13 bases. This CDR3 is built from 14 residues. The V gene's germline CDR1 is SGHRS and CDR2 YFSETQ. Written as DNA, the CDR3 is TGCGCCAGCAGCTCGACCTCCCAGGGAAACATTCAGTACTTC. This translates into CASSSTSQGNIQYF.

This clonotype has at least ten counts. This sequence joins TRBV4-3 and TRBJ2-2; D is ambiguous. The germline V gene encodes CDR1 LGHNA and CDR2 YSLEER. Trimming shortened V by 0 bases and J by 2 bases, and 7 bases separated the two germline ends. The CDR3 covers 15 residues. The CDR3 loop reads CASSQDRLNTGELFF. CDR3 DNA sequence: TGCGCCAGCAGCCAAGATCGGCTCAACACCGGGGAGCTGTTTTTT.

The chain joins TRBV28 to TRBJ2-3; 9 bases match TRBD2. The germline gives CDR1 MDHEN, CDR2 SYDVKM. The junction had 11 bases not matched to a gene; V was cut back by 6 bases and J by 4 bases. The CDR3 spans 16 residues. The CDR3 protein is CASRSSGIGFSDTQYF. The DNA for the CDR3 is TGTGCCAGCAGGTCTAGCGGGATAGGGTTTTCAGATACGCAGTATTTT. The variable domain in full, completed from reference TRBV28 and TRBJ2-3, reads DVKVTQSSRYLVKRTGEKVFLECVQDMDHENMFWYRQDPGLGLRLIYFSYDVKMKEKGDIPEGYSVSREKKERFSLILESASTNQTSMYLCASRSSGIGFSDTQYFGPGTRLTVL.

This clonotype was seen a handful of times. The chain is built from TRBV27 and TRBJ1-2; 9 bases fit TRBD1. The V and J ends lost 2 bases and 5 bases, in that order; junction bases with no gene match: 6. In germline, CDR1 is MNHEY, CDR2 SMNVEV (reference sequence). The CDR3 has 15 amino acids. CDR3 protein: CASSLTGGSRYGYTF. In DNA, the CDR3 is TGTGCCAGCAGTTTAACAGGGGGCTCTCGGTATGGCTACACCTTC.